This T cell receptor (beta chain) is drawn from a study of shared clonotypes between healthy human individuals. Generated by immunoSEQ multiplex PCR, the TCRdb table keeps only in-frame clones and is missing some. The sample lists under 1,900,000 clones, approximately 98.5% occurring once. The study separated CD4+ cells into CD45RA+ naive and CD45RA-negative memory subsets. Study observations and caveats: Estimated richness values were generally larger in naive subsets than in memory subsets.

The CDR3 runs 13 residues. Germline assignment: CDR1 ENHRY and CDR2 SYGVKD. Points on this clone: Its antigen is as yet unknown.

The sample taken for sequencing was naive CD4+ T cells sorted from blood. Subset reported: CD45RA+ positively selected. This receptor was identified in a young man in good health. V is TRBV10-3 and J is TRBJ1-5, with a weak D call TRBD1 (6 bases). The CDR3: CAHKGDSNQPQHF. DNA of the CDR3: TGTGCTCACAAGGGGGATAGCAATCAGCCCCAGCATTTT.